The clone carrying this T cell receptor (beta chain) has a count of ten or more. The antigen is unknown. From the 5' RACE reads, TCRdb called clonotypes with MiXCR, one entry per CDR3 protein. Seen here are just over 300,000 distinct CDR3 sequences, around 4% observed once, and the top ten hold 23%. This sample is drawn from a study of T cells after yellow fever vaccination. Whole-study findings and limits: It was a small share of clonotypes that appeared in both CD4 and CD8 compartments. A secondary response was less intense yet reached its peak sooner, at day 5 versus 15.

This specimen consisted of PBMCs, obtained on the day of the yellow fever booster vaccination. The TCR originated in a man in his late teens or twenties who received the YFV17D yellow fever vaccine.

CDR3 bases: TGCAGTGCTAAGGGAGGGAACGAGCAGTACGTC. It codes for CSAKGGNEQYV. The chain combines TRBV20-1 with TRBJ2-7, with TRBD2 matching 7 bases. Germline-derived CDR1 and CDR2 are DFQATT and SNEGSKA (reference sequence). This CDR3 region has 11 residues. V was clipped by 4 bases and J by 5 bases; unmatched bases: 2.